The entry below gives a single TCR beta chain sequence along with its context. This entry comes from a study of blood T cell repertoires in COVID-19. As for the study in general: Sites in the United States, Italy and Spain provided acute and convalescent COVID-19 samples. Sources were T cells, B-cell-depleted T cells, or PBMCs; the material itself was cDNA or gDNA.

Original processing methods: Quantification of nucleated cells was approximated via reference gene primer amplification. Using immunoSEQ multiplex PCR, the repertoire was profiled, and TCRdb retains in-frame clones only, with some absent. Clonal size and the V and J genes are those of that table, whereas D and trimming came from the DNA. In the table there are about 280,000 clones, around 87% of which are singletons. The sequence was obtained from a woman in her fifties or sixties who had recovered from COVID-19. The sample was peripheral blood.

CDR3: CASSLQGWTEAFF. The CDR3 region has the DNA TGTGCCAGCAGCTTACAGGGATGGACTGAAGCTTTCTTT. The J gene is TRBJ1-1, the V gene TRBV11-3; weak D call: TRBD1 (5 bases). Trimming removed 2 bases at V and 5 bases at J, with 9 bases between. Germline V CDR1 and CDR2: SGHNT, YENEEA. The CDR3 is made up of 13 amino acids.